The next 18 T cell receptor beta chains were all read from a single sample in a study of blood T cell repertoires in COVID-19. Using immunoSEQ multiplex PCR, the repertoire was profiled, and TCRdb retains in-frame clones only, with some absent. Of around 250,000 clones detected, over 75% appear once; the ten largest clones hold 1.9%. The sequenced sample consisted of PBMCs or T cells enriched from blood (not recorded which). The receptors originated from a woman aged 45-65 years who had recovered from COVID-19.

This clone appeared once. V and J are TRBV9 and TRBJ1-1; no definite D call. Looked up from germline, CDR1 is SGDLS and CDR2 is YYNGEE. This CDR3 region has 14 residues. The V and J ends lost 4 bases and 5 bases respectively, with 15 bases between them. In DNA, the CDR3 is TGTGCCAGCAGCTCTAGTATGGGTAGGACTGAAGCTTTCTTT. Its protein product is CASSSSMGRTEAFF.

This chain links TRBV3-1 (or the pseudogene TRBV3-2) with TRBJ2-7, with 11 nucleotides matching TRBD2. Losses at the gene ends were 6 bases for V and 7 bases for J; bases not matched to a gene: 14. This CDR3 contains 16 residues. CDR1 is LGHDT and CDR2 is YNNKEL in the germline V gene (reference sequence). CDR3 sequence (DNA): TGTGCCAGCAGTTTCCTGCAACTAGCGGGAGTGGGAGAGCAGTACTTC. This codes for CASSFLQLAGVGEQYF.

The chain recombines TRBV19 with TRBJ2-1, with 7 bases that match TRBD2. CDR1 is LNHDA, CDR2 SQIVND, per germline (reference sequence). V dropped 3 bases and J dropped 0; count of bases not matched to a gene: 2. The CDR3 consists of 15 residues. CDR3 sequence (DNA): TGTGCCAGTAGTATCCGGGGGGTCTCCTACAATGAGCAGTTCTTC. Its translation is CASSIRGVSYNEQFF.

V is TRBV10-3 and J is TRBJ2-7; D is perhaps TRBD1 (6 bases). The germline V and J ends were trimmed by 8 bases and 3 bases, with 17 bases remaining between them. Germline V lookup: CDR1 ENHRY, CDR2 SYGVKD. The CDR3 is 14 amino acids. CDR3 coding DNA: TGTGCCATCGGAAAGACAGGAGATGACTACGAGCAGTACTTC. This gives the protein CAIGKTGDDYEQYF.

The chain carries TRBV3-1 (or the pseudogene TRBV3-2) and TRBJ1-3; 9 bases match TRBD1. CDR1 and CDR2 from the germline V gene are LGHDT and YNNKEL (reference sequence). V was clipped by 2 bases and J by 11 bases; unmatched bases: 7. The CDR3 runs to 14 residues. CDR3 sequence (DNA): TGTGCCAGCAGCCAAAAGCCACAGGGGGCCGCCATATATTTT. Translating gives CASSQKPQGAAIYF.

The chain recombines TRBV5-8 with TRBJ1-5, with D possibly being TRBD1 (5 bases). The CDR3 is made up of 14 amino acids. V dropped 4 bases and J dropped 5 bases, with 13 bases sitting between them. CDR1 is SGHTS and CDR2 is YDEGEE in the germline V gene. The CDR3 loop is CASSAQGGDQPQHF. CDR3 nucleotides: TGTGCCAGCAGCGCCCAGGGAGGGGATCAGCCCCAGCATTTT.

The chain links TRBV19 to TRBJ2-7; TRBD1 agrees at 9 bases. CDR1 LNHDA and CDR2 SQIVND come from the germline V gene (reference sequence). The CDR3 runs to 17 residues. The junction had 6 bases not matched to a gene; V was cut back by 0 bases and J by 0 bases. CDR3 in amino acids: CASSIERRQGDSYEQYF. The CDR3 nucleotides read TGTGCCAGTAGTATAGAACGGAGACAGGGGGACTCCTACGAGCAGTACTTC.

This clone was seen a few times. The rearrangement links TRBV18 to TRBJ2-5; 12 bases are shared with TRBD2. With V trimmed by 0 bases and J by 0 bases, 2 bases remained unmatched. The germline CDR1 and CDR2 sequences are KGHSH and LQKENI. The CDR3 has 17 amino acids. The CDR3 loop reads CASSPPLAGGYQETQYF. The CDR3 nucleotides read TGTGCCAGCTCACCACCCCTAGCGGGAGGGTACCAAGAGACCCAGTACTTC. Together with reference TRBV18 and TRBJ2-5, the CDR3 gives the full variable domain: NAGVMQNPRHLVRRRGQEARLRCSPMKGHSHVYWYRQLPEEGLKFMVYLQKENIIDESGMPKERFSAEFPKEGPSILRIQQVVRGDSAAYFCASSPPLAGGYQETQYFGPGTRLLVL.

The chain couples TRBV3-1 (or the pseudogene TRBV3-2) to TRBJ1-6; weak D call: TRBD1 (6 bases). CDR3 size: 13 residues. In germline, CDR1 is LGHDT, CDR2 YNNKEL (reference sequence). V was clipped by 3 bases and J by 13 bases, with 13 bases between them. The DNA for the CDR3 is TGTGCCAGCAGCCATGGGGGCGGGGGTCCCCTCCACTTT. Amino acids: CASSHGGGGPLHF.

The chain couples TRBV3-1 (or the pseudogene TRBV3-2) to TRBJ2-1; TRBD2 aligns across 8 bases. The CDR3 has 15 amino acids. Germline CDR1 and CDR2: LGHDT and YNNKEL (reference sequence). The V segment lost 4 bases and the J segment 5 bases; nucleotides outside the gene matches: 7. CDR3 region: CASSLYTSGNNEQFF. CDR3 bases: TGTGCCAGCAGCCTCTACACTAGCGGAAACAATGAGCAGTTCTTC.

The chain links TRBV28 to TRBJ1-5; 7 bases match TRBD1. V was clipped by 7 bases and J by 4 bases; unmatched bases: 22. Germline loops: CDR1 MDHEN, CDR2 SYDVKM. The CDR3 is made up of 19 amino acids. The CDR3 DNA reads TGTGCCAGCAAACCACCGGGACAGCTAACCTATAGCAGGAATCAGCCCCAGCATTTT. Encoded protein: CASKPPGQLTYSRNQPQHF.

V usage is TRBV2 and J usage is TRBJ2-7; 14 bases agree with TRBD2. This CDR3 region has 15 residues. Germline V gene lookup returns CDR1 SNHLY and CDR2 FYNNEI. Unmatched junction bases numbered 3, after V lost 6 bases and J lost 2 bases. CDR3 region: CASRLTSGRAYEQYF. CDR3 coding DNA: TGTGCCAGCAGGCTGACTAGCGGGAGGGCCTACGAGCAGTACTTC.

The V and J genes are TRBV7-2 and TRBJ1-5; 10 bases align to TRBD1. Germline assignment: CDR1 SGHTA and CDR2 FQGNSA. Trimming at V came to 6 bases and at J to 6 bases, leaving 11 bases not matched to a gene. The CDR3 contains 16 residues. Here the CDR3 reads CASSNPDRGFGQPQHF. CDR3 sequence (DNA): TGTGCCAGCAGTAACCCGGACAGGGGGTTCGGTCAGCCCCAGCATTTT.

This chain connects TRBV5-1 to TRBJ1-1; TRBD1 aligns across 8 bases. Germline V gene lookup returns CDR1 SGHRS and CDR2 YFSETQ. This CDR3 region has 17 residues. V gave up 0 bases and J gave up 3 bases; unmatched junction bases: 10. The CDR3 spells CASSLEGQVIWDTEAFF. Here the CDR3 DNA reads TGCGCCAGCAGCTTGGAGGGACAGGTAATTTGGGACACTGAAGCTTTCTTT. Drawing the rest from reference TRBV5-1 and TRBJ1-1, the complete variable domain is KAGVTQTPRYLIKTRGQQVTLSCSPISGHRSVSWYQQTPGQGLQFLFEYFSETQRNKGNFPGRFSGRQFSNSRSEMNVSTLELGDSALYLCASSLEGQVIWDTEAFFGQGTRLTVV.

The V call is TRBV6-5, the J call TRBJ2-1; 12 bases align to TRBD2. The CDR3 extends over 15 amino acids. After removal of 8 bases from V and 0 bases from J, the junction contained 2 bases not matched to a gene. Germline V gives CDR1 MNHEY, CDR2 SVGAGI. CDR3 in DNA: TGTGCCAGCGGACTAGCGGGGACCTCCTACAATGAGCAGTTCTTC. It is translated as CASGLAGTSYNEQFF.

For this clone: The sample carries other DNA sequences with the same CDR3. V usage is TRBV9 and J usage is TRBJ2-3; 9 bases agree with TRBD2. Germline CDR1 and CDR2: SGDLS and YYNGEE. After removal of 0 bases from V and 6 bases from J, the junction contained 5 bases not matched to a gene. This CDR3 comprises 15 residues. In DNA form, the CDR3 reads TGTGCCAGCAGCGTAGAAGCGGGAGGAGGGGATACGCAGTATTTT. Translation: CASSVEAGGGDTQYF.

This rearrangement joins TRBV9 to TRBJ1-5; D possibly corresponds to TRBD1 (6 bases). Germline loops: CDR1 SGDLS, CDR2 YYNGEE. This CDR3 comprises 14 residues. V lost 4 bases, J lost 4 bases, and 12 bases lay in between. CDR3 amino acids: CASSPGHSNQPQHF. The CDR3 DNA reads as TGTGCCAGCAGCCCGGGACACTCGAATCAGCCCCAGCATTTT.

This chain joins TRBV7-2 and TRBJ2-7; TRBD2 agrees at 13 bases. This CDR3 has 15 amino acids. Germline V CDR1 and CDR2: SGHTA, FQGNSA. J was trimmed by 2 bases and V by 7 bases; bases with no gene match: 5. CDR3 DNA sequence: TGTGCCAGCACCGACGGGACTAGCGGGACCTACGAGCAGTACTTC. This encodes CASTDGTSGTYEQYF.